A single T cell receptor beta chain is shown here with its context. This specimen belongs to a study of T cell changes during pregnancy in multiple sclerosis. Germline-derived CDR1 and CDR2 are MDHEN and SYDVKM. The CDR3 contains 14 residues. V lost 3 bases, J lost 4 bases, and 12 bases lay in between. Here immunoSEQ multiplex PCR was the method, and the copy in TCRdb shows in-frame clones only, minus some. The sample holds tens of thousands of clones; over 85% are singletons and the top ten take 2.1%. The sequenced sample was peripheral blood, obtained in the second trimester of pregnancy. The origin of this receptor is a female donor in good health, enrolled as a control in a pregnancy study. The V call is TRBV28, the J call TRBJ2-5, with D maybe TRBD1 (6 bases). This CDR3 reads CASSFQQGRETQYF. CDR3 coding DNA: TGTGCCAGCAGTTTCCAACAGGGTAGAGAGACCCAGTACTTC.